The present T cell receptor beta chain was sequenced within a study of cytomegalovirus exposure and HLA in healthy donors. Study in general: Unique TCRs numbering some 93 million, obtained from HLA-typed donors, made up an early data release. Study results and limitations: When analyzed later, the rates of TCR association showed variation by HLA locus, with DRB1 the most and HLA-C the fewest. Among donors in an Asian-associated ancestry cluster, a later analysis reportedly found fewer N-insertions than the roughly 610-donor mean.

60 Vbeta and 13 Jbeta primers were used in PCR. TCRdb's copy holds only in-frame clones and misses some; the assay was immunoSEQ multiplex PCR. The sample contains approximately 130,000 clones, 80% to 90% of which appear only once. These donors, healthy bone marrow donors, were studied. As for this clone: Its target is unknown.

V dropped 6 bases and J dropped 8; count of bases not matched to a gene: 6. This CDR3 has 13 amino acids. Germline-derived CDR1 and CDR2 are KGHSH and LQKENI. The TCR comes from a middle-aged man in good health and CMV-seronegative. The sequenced material came from PBMCs. The V gene is TRBV18, the J gene TRBJ1-2; 10 nucleotides line up with TRBD1. The CDR3 DNA reads TGTGCCAGCTCCCAAGGACAGGGGGAAGGCTACACCTTC. Residues: CASSQGQGEGYTF.